Each of the 25 T cell receptor beta chains below was sequenced from the same sample in a study of blood T cell repertoires in COVID-19. Using immunoSEQ multiplex PCR, the repertoire was profiled, and TCRdb retains in-frame clones only, with some absent. Of 120,000 to 150,000 clones listed, more than 85% are singletons. Sequenced sample: peripheral blood. These TCRs come from a human donor in a cohort sampled during active COVID-19.

The CDR3 DNA sequence: TGTGCCAGCAGTTCCGGACTAGCGGGGGACTACAATGAGCAGTTCTTC. Amino acids: CASSSGLAGDYNEQFF. The chain couples TRBV28 to TRBJ2-1; 13 nucleotides line up with TRBD2. From germline, CDR1 is MDHEN and CDR2 SYDVKM. After removal of 4 bases from V and 3 bases from J, the junction contained 3 bases not matched to a gene. The CDR3 consists of 16 residues.

J is TRBJ2-1 and V is TRBV19; D not resolved. Trimming pared 4 bases from V and 5 bases from J, leaving 15 bases between. This CDR3 contains 15 residues. CDR1 and CDR2 (germline): LNHDA, SQIVND (reference sequence). DNA of the CDR3: TGTGCCAGTAGTACCCCCTTTAGTCGCGACAATGAGCAGTTCTTC. It encodes CASSTPFSRDNEQFF. The variable domain in full, with the rest retrieved from reference TRBV19 and TRBJ2-1, is DGGITQSPKYLFRKEGQNVTLSCEQNLNHDAMYWYRQDPGQGLRLIYYSQIVNDFQKGDIAEGYSVSREKKESFPLTVTSAQKNPTAFYLCASSTPFSRDNEQFFGPGTRLTVL.

The genes are TRBV25-1 and TRBJ1-3; tentatively, D is TRBD1 (6 bases). Germline CDR1 is MGHDK and CDR2 is SYGVNS. The CDR3 is made up of 15 amino acids. Between the trimmed V and J ends, which lost 4 bases and 6 bases, there was a span of 16 bases. The CDR3 region has the DNA TGTGCCAGCAGTGTATCGCTCAGGGGACCAAACACCATATATTTT. This translates into CASSVSLRGPNTIYF. The full variable domain, with the rest looked up from reference TRBV25-1 and TRBJ1-3, is EADIYQTPRYLVIGTGKKITLECSQTMGHDKMYWYQQDPGMELHLIHYSYGVNSTEKGDLSSESTVSRIRTEHFPLTLESARPSHTSQYLCASSVSLRGPNTIYFGEGSWLTVV.

CDR3: CASTDPLRGSRNTIYF. For the CDR3, the DNA is TGTGCCAGCACAGATCCCCTCAGGGGGTCGAGAAACACCATATATTTT. The chain has TRBV2 and TRBJ1-3, with TRBD1 matching over 7 bases. The germline CDR1 and CDR2 sequences are SNHLY and FYNNEI. CDR3 length: 16 residues. V shed 7 bases, J shed 5 bases, and the junction held 14 bases outside the gene matches.

By sample share, this clone is medium-sized. The chain is built from TRBV10-1 and TRBJ2-2; D is uncertain. The V and J ends lost 3 bases and 4 bases respectively, with 6 bases between them. This CDR3 is built from 13 residues. Per germline, CDR1 WNHNN and CDR2 SYGVQD (reference sequence). CDR3 region: CASSDRFTGELFF. Written as DNA, the CDR3 is TGCGCCAGCAGTGATAGATTCACCGGGGAGCTGTTTTTT.

DNA of the CDR3: TGTGCCAGCAGCTTGCGCCGGGACAGCTTCACAGATACGCAGTATTTT. Its translation: CASSLRRDSFTDTQYF. The genes are TRBV11-2 and TRBJ2-3; 7 bases are shared with TRBD1. CDR1 and CDR2 (germline): SGHAT, FQNNGV. The length of the CDR3 is 16 residues. Unmatched junction bases numbered 8, after V lost 3 bases and J lost 2 bases.

The DNA of the CDR3 is TGTGCCAGCTCACTCTTGGACAGGGACCAAGAGACCCAGTACTTC. It translates to CASSLLDRDQETQYF. The chain couples TRBV18 to TRBJ2-5; 8 bases align to TRBD1. The J segment lost 0 bases and the V segment lost 4 bases, leaving 4 bases of the junction unmatched. CDR1 is KGHSH, CDR2 LQKENI, per germline. The CDR3 covers 15 residues. The full variable domain, rest sourced from reference TRBV18 and TRBJ2-5, is NAGVMQNPRHLVRRRGQEARLRCSPMKGHSHVYWYRQLPEEGLKFMVYLQKENIIDESGMPKERFSAEFPKEGPSILRIQQVVRGDSAAYFCASSLLDRDQETQYFGPGTRLLVL.

The chain joins TRBV5-1 to TRBJ1-1; tentatively, D is TRBD1 (6 bases). Germline V gene data show CDR1 as SGHRS and CDR2 as YFSETQ. This CDR3 has 13 amino acids. Between the trimmed V and J ends, which lost 5 bases and 1 base, there was a span of 9 bases. This CDR3 is CASRLDRNTEAFF. CDR3 nucleotides: TGCGCCAGCAGGCTGGACAGGAACACTGAAGCTTTCTTT.

CDR3 nucleotide sequence: TGTGCCAGCAGCTCGGACATCTATGGCTACACCTTC. This translates into CASSSDIYGYTF. The chain has TRBV5-4 and TRBJ1-2, with D possibly matching TRBD1 (5 bases). The germline CDR1 and CDR2 sequences are SGHNT and YYREEE (reference sequence). The CDR3 length is 12 residues. The ends were cut back, 3 bases at V and 4 bases at J, with 7 bases in the middle.

In this sample, this clone turned up many times. The gene calls are TRBV27 and TRBJ2-7; D remains unclear. Germline V gives CDR1 MNHEY, CDR2 SMNVEV (reference sequence). V lost 5 bases and J lost 5, with 10 bases in between. The CDR3 extends over 12 amino acids. The CDR3 DNA reads TGTGCCAGCAGTCCCGAGGAGAACGAGCAGTACTTC. It is translated as CASSPEENEQYF.

The count of this clone is one. This chain uses TRBV24-1 with TRBJ2-2, with 7 positions matching TRBD2. The junction had 3 bases not matched to a gene; V was cut back by 4 bases and J by 5 bases. The CDR3 length is 14 residues. Germline values: CDR1 KGHDR, CDR2 SFDVKD. The CDR3 sequence is CATSEAGVTGELFF. CDR3 in DNA: TGTGCCACCAGTGAGGCGGGAGTTACCGGGGAGCTGTTTTTT.

This chain uses TRBV5-1 with TRBJ2-1, with 16 bases aligning to TRBD2. The CDR3 covers 16 residues. CDR1 is SGHRS and CDR2 is YFSETQ in the germline V gene. J gave up 8 bases and V 4 bases, and 6 bases lay outside the gene matches. This CDR3 reads CASSQGLAGGQDEQFF. CDR3 DNA sequence: TGCGCCAGCAGCCAGGGACTAGCGGGAGGGCAGGATGAGCAGTTCTTC.

The CDR3 DNA follows: TGTGCCTGGAGTGTAAGGCAGGGGAGAACTGAAGCTTTCTTT. As protein: CAWSVRQGRTEAFF. The genes are TRBV30 and TRBJ1-1, with D possibly matching TRBD1 (6 bases). The germline CDR1 and CDR2 sequences are GTSNPN and SVGIG (reference sequence). V lost 0 bases, J lost 5 bases, and 13 bases lay in between. This CDR3 is built from 14 residues. Full variable domain (outside the CDR3, taken from reference TRBV30 and TRBJ1-1): SQTIHQWPATLVQPVGSPLSLECTVEGTSNPNLYWYRQAAGRGLQLLFYSVGIGQISSEVPQNLSASRPQDRQFILSSKKLLLSDSGFYLCAWSVRQGRTEAFFGQGTRLTVV.

This clone occurred a few times. This chain joins TRBV5-1 and TRBJ2-5, with 7 bases fitting TRBD2. Germline V gene sequence: CDR1 SGHRS, CDR2 YFSETQ. With 1 base clipped from V and 5 bases from J, the junction kept 5 bases outside the gene matches. This CDR3 contains 14 residues. CDR3 sequence (DNA): TGCGCCAGCAGCTTGTCGGGGGGAGCGGAGACCCAGTACTTC. Amino acids: CASSLSGGAETQYF.

A single count supports this clone. This chain links TRBV7-2 with TRBJ2-7; perhaps TRBD1 as D (5 bases). Germline V CDR1 and CDR2: SGHTA, FQGNSA. CDR3 length: 13 residues. V lost 4 bases and J lost 7, with 14 bases in between. The CDR3 sequence is CASSSRQFGEQYF. The CDR3 coding sequence is TGTGCCAGCAGCTCCCGACAGTTTGGGGAGCAGTACTTC.

The chain employs TRBV2 and TRBJ2-6; 10 positions agree with TRBD1. V lost 10 bases, J lost 5 bases, and 11 bases stayed unmatched. The length of the CDR3 is 16 residues. Germline assignment: CDR1 SNHLY and CDR2 FYNNEI. This chain's CDR3 is CATTRDRGGRANVLTF. The CDR3, as DNA: TGTGCCACCACCCGGGACAGGGGAGGGAGGGCCAACGTCCTGACTTTC.

The chain combines TRBV7-9 with TRBJ2-1; TRBD2 agrees at 12 bases. CDR1 and CDR2 (germline): SEHNR, FQNEAQ (reference sequence). The ends lost 7 bases at V and 6 bases at J; junction bases unmatched: 10. The CDR3 totals 16 residues. CDR3 in amino acids: CASNPTSGGVGNEQFF. In DNA, the CDR3 is TGTGCCAGCAACCCGACTAGCGGGGGAGTAGGCAATGAGCAGTTCTTC. The whole variable domain, remainder taken from reference TRBV7-9 and TRBJ2-1, is DTGVSQNPRHKITKRGQNVTFRCDPISEHNRLYWYRQTLGQGPEFLTYFQNEAQLEKSRLLSDRFSAERPKGSFSTLEIQRTEQGDSAMYLCASNPTSGGVGNEQFFGPGTRLTVL.

This clone came up many times. In nucleotides, the CDR3 is TGTGCCAGCAGCTTACCGAAGACTAGCGGGAGAAGCTCCTACGAGCAGTACTTC. It is translated as CASSLPKTSGRSSYEQYF. V usage is TRBV7-2 and J usage is TRBJ2-7, with 12 bases aligning to TRBD2. The germline V gene encodes CDR1 SGHTA and CDR2 FQGNSA. The V and J ends lost 2 bases and 0 bases, in that order; junction bases with no gene match: 8. The CDR3 has 18 residues.

The chain couples TRBV9 to TRBJ2-5, with 8 bases identical to TRBD2. V was clipped by 3 bases and J by 2 bases; unmatched bases: 6. The germline V gene has CDR1 SGDLS and CDR2 YYNGEE. The length of the CDR3 is 15 residues. CDR3 sequence (DNA): TGTGCCAGCAGCGAGAGCGGGGGTTTACAAGAGACCCAGTACTTC. It codes for CASSESGGLQETQYF. The whole variable domain, filled in from reference TRBV9 and TRBJ2-5, reads DSGVTQTPKHLITATGQRVTLRCSPRSGDLSVYWYQQSLDQGLQFLIQYYNGEERAKGNILERFSAQQFPDLHSELNLSSLELGDSALYFCASSESGGLQETQYFGPGTRLLVL.

The rearrangement uses TRBV7-8 and TRBJ1-4, with 10 bases identical to TRBD1. Germline V lookup: CDR1 SGHVS, CDR2 FQNEAQ. The CDR3 has 17 amino acids. V shed 5 bases, J shed 8 bases, and the junction held 14 bases outside the gene matches. CDR3 in amino acids: CASSPPGQGRIREKLFF. CDR3 DNA sequence: TGTGCCAGCAGCCCCCCGGGACAGGGGAGGATTAGGGAAAAACTGTTTTTT. Together with reference TRBV7-8 and TRBJ1-4, the CDR3 gives the full variable domain: GAGVSQSPRYKVAKRGQDVALRCDPISGHVSLFWYQQALGQGPEFLTYFQNEAQLDKSGLPSDRFFAERPEGSVSTLKIQRTQQEDSAVYLCASSPPGQGRIREKLFFGSGTQLSVL.

The CDR3 is CASSLTGGENIQYF. The CDR3 DNA reads TGTGCCAGCAGTCTAACCGGGGGGGAAAACATTCAGTACTTC. The chain employs TRBV28 and TRBJ2-4, with 8 bases that match TRBD2. The CDR3 covers 14 residues. After removal of 5 bases from V and 5 bases from J, the junction contained 5 bases not matched to a gene. Germline assignment: CDR1 MDHEN and CDR2 SYDVKM.

The gene calls are TRBV27 and TRBJ2-7, with D possibly matching TRBD1 (7 bases). This CDR3 is 14 amino acids long. Trimming cost V 3 bases and J 4 bases, with 13 bases left between them. Germline V gene data show CDR1 as MNHEY and CDR2 as SMNVEV (reference sequence). The CDR3 nucleotides are TGTGCCAGCAGTTTCGGCAGGGGGGTATACGAGCAGTACTTC. Translated, it gives CASSFGRGVYEQYF.

The J gene is TRBJ2-7, the V gene TRBV4-1, with D perhaps TRBD2 (6 bases). Trimming shortened V by 1 base and J by 3 bases, and 13 bases separated the two germline ends. Germline assignment: CDR1 MGHRA and CDR2 YSYEKL. This CDR3 spans 15 amino acids. The CDR3, as DNA: TGCGCCAGCAGCCAAGCGCCGGGACTGCACTACGAGCAGTACTTC. This codes for CASSQAPGLHYEQYF.

The rearrangement uses TRBV29-1 and TRBJ2-7; TRBD1 matches at 7 bases. The V gene end was trimmed by 7 bases and the J gene end by 2 bases; junction bases not matched to a gene: 5. This CDR3 has 12 residues. Per germline, CDR1 SQVTM and CDR2 ANQGSEA. This chain's CDR3 is CSARDSTYEQYF. The CDR3 DNA reads as TGCAGCGCTAGGGACAGCACCTACGAGCAGTACTTC.

In this sample, this clone turned up a few times. The chain uses TRBV10-2 and TRBJ1-3; no reliable D call. Germline values: CDR1 WSHSY, CDR2 SAAADI. The length of the CDR3 is 14 residues. V was clipped by 6 bases and J by 3 bases, with 12 bases between them. The CDR3 DNA is TGCGCCAGCAGGACCCCCGGGAGTGGAAACACCATATATTTT. Translated, it gives CASRTPGSGNTIYF.